This T cell receptor (beta chain) was sequenced in a study of graft-versus-host responses after intestinal transplantation. Study context: All recipients were given anti-thymocyte globulin induction, and tacrolimus and steroids were then administered for 2 to 4 years.

Using immunoSEQ multiplex PCR, the repertoire was profiled, and TCRdb retains in-frame clones only, with some absent. The sample has approximately 12,000 clones, about 94% seen once. Germline CDR1 SGHDT, CDR2 YYEEEE. The germline V and J ends were trimmed by 4 bases and 0 bases, with 16 bases remaining between them. The CDR3 covers 16 residues. Study-level results: Recipient marrow showed GvH clones, some seen first in ileum or blood. Patients who carried graft-donor T cell macrochimerism also had high graft-versus-host to host-versus-graft clonal ratios in their allografts.

Only a few counts were recorded for this clone. The antigen is undetermined. The material was PBMCs, obtained roughly 110 days after intestinal transplant. The V call is TRBV5-6, the J call TRBJ1-1; no reliable D call. This sequence was found in a human patient who received an intestinal transplant, so some T cells may come from the graft donor. In DNA form, the CDR3 reads TGTGCCAGCAGCCTGTGGCGGCCTTTCCTGAACACTGAAGCTTTCTTT. Translated, it gives CASSLWRPFLNTEAFF.